The TCR beta chain described here comes from a study of CD8 T cells in Susac syndrome. The multiple sclerosis controls were treatment-naive patients with relapsing-remitting disease that was stable or active. The authors negatively isolated CD8+ and CD4+ T cells and FACS-enriched TEMRA cells. cDNA came from about 0.5 to 1 ug RNA primed by random hexamers. TCRdb processed the immunoSEQ multiplex PCR reads anew with MiXCR; each CDR3 protein has one entry. The table records around 300,000 distinct CDR3 sequences, about 92% of them present only once. The germline V gene has CDR1 SQVTM and CDR2 ANQGSEA. V was cut by 3 bases and J by 5 bases, with 10 bases left in between. The CDR3 covers 12 residues.

This receptor was identified in a human donor with multiple sclerosis. The chain links TRBV29-1 to TRBJ1-1, with D perhaps TRBD1 (6 bases). The sample comprised CD4+ T cells from PBMCs. CDR3: CSVDRGGTEAFF. The DNA for the CDR3 is TGCAGCGTTGACAGGGGAGGGACTGAAGCTTTCTTT.